The clone carrying this T cell receptor (beta chain) occurred many times. As yet, its antigen is unknown. The record originates from a study of identical twins. Study results and caveats: With beta out-of-frame sequences, excess sharing by twins was weaker.

V shed 4 bases and J 5 bases; nucleotides not matched to a gene: 9. Per germline, CDR1 SGHKS and CDR2 YYEKEE (reference sequence). The CDR3 is 16 amino acids. One entry per CDR3 protein results from TCRdb running MiXCR on the 5' RACE reads. The sample contains approximately 300,000 distinct CDR3 sequences, more than 8% of which appear only once. The sample also formed part of further work on yellow fever vaccine responses in identical twins.

The source is a woman aged 18-29 years in good health. The chain joins TRBV5-5 to TRBJ1-5, with 10 bases that match TRBD1. What was sequenced was CD8+ T cells sorted from blood. This CDR3 reads CASSPFWTGGDQPQHF. The CDR3 nucleotides are TGTGCCAGCAGCCCCTTCTGGACAGGGGGAGATCAGCCCCAGCATTTT.